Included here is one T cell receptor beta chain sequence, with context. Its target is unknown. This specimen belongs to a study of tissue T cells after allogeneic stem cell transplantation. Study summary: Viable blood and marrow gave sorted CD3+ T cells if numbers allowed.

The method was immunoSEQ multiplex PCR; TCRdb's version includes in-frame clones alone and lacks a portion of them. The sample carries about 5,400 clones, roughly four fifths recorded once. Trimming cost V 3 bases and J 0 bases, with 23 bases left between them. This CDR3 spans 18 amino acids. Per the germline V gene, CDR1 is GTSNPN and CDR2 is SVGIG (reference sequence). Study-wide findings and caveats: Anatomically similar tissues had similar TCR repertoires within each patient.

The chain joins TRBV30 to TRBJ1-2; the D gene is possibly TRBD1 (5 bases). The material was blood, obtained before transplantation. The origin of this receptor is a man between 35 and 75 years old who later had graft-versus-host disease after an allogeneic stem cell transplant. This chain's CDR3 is CAWSPLRDGDPPNYGYTF. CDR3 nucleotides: TGTGCCTGGAGCCCCCTCCGGGACGGCGACCCGCCTAACTATGGCTACACCTTC.